The clone carrying this T cell receptor (beta chain) was picked up one time. The target antigen is unknown. Germline lookup yields CDR1 SQVTM and CDR2 ANQGSEA. The CDR3 sequence is 12 residues long. Between the trimmed V and J ends, which lost 6 bases and 10 bases, there was a span of 16 bases. Each CDR3 protein is one row after TCRdb ran MiXCR on the reads. The table includes 15,000 or so distinct CDR3 sequences, 25% to 30% detected once. The data stem from a study of liver allograft versus peripheral blood T cells. Across the whole study: Transplanted-liver T cell receptor repertoires were compared with recipients' peripheral blood repertoires.

Study findings and constraints: T cell receptor repertoires inside liver allografts reportedly differed from those in peripheral blood.

V gene TRBV29-1 combines with J gene TRBJ1-5; TRBD1 is a possible D gene (6 bases). The receptor was isolated from a human patient who had a liver transplant. A subset of T cells may come from the graft donor. The CDR3 DNA sequence: TGCAGCGTGGGGGACAATAATGCACCCCAGCATTTT. This gives the protein CSVGDNNAPQHF.